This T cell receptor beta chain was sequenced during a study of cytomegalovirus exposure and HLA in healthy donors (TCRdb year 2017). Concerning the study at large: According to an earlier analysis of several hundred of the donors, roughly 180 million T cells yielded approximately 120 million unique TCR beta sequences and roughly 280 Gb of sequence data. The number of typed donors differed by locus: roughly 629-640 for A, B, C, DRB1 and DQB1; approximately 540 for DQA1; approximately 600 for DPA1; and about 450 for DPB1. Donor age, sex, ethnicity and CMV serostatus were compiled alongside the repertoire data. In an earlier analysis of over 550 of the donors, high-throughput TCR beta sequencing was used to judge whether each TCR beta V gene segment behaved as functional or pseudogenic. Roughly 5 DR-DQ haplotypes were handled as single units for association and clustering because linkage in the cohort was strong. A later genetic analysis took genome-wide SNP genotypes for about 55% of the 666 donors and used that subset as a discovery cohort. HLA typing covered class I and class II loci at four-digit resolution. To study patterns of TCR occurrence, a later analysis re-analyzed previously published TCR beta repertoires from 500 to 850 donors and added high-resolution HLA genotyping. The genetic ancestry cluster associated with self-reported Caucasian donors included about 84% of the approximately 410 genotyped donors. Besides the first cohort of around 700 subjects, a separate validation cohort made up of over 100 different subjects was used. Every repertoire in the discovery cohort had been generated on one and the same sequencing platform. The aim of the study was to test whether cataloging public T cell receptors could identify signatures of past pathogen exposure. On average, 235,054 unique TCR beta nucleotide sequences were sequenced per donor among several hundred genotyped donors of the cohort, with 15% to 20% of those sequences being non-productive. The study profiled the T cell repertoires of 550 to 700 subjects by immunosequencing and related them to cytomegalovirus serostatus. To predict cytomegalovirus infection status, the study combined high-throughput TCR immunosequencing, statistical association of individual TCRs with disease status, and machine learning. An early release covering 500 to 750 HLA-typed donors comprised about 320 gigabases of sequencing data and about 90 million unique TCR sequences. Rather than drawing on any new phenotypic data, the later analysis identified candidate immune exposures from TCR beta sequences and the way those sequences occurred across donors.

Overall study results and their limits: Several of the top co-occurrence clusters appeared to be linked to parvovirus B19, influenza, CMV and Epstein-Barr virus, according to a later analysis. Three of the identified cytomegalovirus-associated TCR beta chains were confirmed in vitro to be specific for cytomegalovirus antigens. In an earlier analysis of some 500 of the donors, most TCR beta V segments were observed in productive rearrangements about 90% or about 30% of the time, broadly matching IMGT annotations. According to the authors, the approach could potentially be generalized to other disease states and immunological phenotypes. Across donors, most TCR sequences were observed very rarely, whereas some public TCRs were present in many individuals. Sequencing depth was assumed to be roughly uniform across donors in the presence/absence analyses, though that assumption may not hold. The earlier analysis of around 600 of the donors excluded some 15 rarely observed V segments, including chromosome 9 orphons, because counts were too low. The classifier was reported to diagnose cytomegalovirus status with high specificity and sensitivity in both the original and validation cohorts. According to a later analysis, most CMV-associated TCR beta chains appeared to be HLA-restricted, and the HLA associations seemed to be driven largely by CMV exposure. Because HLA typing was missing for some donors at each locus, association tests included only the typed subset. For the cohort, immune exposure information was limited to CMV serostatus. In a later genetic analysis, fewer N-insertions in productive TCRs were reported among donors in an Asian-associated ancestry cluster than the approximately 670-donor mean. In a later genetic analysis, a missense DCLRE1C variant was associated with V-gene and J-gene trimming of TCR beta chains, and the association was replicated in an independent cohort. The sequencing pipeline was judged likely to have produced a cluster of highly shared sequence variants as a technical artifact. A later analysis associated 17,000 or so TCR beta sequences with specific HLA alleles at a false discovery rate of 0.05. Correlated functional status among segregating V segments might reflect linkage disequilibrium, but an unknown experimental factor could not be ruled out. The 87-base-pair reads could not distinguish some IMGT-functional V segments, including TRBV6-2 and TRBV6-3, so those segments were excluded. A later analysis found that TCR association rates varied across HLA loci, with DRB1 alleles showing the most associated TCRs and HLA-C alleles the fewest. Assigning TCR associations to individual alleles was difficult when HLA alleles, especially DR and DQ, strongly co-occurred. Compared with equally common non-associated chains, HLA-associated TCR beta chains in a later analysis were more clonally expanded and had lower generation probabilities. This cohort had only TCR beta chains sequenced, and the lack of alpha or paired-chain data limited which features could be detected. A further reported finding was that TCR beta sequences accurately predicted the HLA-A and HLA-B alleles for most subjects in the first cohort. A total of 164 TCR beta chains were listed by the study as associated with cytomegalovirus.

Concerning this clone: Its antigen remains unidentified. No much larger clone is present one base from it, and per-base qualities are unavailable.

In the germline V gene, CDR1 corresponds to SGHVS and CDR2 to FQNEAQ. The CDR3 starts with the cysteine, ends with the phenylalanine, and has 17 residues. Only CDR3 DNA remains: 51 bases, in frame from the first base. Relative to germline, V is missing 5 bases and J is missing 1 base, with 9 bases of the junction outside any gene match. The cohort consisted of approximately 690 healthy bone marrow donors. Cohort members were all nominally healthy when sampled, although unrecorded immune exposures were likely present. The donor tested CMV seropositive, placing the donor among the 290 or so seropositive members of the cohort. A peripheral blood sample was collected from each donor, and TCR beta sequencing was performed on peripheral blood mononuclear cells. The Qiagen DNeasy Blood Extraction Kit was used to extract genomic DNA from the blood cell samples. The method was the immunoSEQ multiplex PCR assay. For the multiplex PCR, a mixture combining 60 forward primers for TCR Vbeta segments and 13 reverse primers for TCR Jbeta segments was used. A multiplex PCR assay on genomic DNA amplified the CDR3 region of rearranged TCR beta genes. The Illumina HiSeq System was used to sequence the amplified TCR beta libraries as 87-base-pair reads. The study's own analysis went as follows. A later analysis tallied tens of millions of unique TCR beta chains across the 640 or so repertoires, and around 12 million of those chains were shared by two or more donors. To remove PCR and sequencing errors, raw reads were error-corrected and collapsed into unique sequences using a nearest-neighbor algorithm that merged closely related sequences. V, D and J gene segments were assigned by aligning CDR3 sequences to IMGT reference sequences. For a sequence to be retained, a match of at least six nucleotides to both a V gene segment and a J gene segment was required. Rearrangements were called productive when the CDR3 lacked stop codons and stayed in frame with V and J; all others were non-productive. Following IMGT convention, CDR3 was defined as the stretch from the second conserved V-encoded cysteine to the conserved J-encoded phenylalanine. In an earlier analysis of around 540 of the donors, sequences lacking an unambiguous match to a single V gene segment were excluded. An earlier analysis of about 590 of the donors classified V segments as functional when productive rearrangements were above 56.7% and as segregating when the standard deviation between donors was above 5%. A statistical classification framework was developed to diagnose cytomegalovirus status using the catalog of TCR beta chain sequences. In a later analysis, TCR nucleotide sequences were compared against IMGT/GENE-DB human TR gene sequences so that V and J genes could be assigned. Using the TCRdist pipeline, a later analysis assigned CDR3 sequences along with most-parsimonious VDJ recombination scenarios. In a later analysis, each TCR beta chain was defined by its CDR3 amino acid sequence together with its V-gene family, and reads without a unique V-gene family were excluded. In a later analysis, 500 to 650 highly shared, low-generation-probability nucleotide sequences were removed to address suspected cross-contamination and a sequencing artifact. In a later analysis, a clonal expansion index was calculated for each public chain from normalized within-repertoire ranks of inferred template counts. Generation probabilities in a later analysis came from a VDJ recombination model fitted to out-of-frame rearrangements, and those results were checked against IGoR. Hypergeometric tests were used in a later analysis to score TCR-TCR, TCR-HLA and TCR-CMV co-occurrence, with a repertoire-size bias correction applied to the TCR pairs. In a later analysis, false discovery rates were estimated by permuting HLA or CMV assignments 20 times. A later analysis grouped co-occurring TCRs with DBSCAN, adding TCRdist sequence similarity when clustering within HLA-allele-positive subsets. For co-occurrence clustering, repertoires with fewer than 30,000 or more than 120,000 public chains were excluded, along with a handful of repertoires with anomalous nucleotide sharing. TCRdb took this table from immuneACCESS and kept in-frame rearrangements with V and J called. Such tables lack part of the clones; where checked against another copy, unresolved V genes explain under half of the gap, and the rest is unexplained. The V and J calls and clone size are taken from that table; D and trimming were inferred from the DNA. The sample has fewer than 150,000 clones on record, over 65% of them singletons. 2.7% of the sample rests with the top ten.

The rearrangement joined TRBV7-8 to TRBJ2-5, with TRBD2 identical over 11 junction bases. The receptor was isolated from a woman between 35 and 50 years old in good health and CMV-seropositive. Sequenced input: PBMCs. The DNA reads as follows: TGTGCCAGCAGCATAATAGCGGGAGGGCCGGTCCAAGAGACCCAGTACTTC. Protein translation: CASSIIAGGPVQETQYF.